The TCR beta chain under discussion was sequenced for a study of read filtering for tumor transcriptome and immune sequencing. This clonotype was picked up many times. The antigen is unknown. CDR3 size: 14 residues. Deletions cut 3 bases from V and 4 bases from J, with 12 bases between. The germline V gene encodes CDR1 SGHTA and CDR2 FQGNSA. Molecular barcoded adaptors covering alpha/delta and beta/gamma chains were used on 400 ng RNA. TCRdb used MiXCR to reprocess the reads, holding one entry per CDR3 protein. The table has some 130,000 distinct CDR3 sequences, 10% to 15% seen once. Study-level findings and limits: Even smaller IR-seq throughput identified most shared clonotypes. The CD138-negative fraction was mixed bone marrow immune cells, not pure T cells.

Material for sequencing was a population of CD138-negative cells sorted from bone marrow. This chain links TRBV7-2 with TRBJ2-5, with D tentatively TRBD2 (5 bases). This sequence originates from a donor aged 40 or older with multiple myeloma. The CDR3 region has the DNA TGTGCCAGCAGCTTTAGCCCGGGGAGAGAGACCCAGTACTTC. Its protein is CASSFSPGRETQYF.